The 17 T cell receptor beta chains reported below all come from one sample, sequenced in a study of breast tumors, draining lymph nodes, adjacent tissues. Using its own MiXCR run on the multiplex PCR reads, TCRdb lists one record per CDR3 protein. The top ten hold 4% to 5.5% of the sample, which has 150,000 to 250,000 distinct CDR3 sequences, 31% seen once. Axillary draining lymph nodes of breast cancer patients supplied the node samples. The sample was axillary lymph node tissue. Receptors originate from a female donor with breast cancer. Some clones in this sample may be carry-over from other donors' samples.

This clonotype came up many times. A much bigger clone sits one base away, suggesting this may be a read error. The chain recombines TRBV20-1 with TRBJ2-5; 9 positions match TRBD2. The CDR3 spans 17 residues. V lost 3 bases to trimming and J lost 0 bases; unmatched junction nucleotides: 11. CDR1 is DFQATT and CDR2 is SNEGSKA in the germline V gene (reference sequence). The CDR3, as DNA: TGCAGTGCTAGCACCCCAGGGACTAGCACTTACCAAGAGACCCAGTACTTC. It specifies CSASTPGTSTYQETQYF.

In its sample, this clonotype was seen many times. The chain combines TRBV10-3 with TRBJ2-5; D remains unclear. The V gene's germline CDR1 is ENHRY and CDR2 SYGVKD. CDR3 length: 11 residues. Trimming stripped 9 bases from V and 5 bases from J, with 10 bases between. For the CDR3, the DNA is TGTGCCATACGGCGCAGGGAGACCCAGTACTTC. It yields the protein CAIRRRETQYF.

Details on this clonotype: A much larger clonotype is one base distant, so this may be a read error. CDR3 bases: TGTGCCACCAGTTATGGAAAAGGACGTACAGATACGCAGTATTTT. Its protein is CATSYGKGRTDTQYF. The chain has TRBV24-1 and TRBJ2-3; D is uncertain. V lost 6 bases to trimming and J lost 3 bases, with 15 bases between them. The CDR3 covers 15 residues. The germline V gene encodes CDR1 KGHDR and CDR2 SFDVKD.

This clonotype appeared many times. The chain combines TRBV20-1 with TRBJ1-5; D not resolved. The germline gives CDR1 DFQATT, CDR2 SNEGSKA (reference sequence). Between the trimmed V and J ends, which lost 2 bases and 2 bases, there was a span of 7 bases. The CDR3 loop spans 13 amino acids. This chain's CDR3 is CSARPTGNQPQHF. As DNA, the CDR3 is TGCAGTGCTAGACCGACGGGCAATCAGCCCCAGCATTTT.

This clonotype occurred many times. The chain employs TRBV2 and TRBJ2-7, with a weak D call TRBD1 (6 bases). Germline CDR1 SNHLY, CDR2 FYNNEI. The V end lost 1 base, the J end lost 6 bases, and 13 bases lay between the germline ends. The CDR3 extends over 14 amino acids. CDR3 loop: CASSEETGPGEQYF. The CDR3 nucleotides are TGTGCCAGCAGTGAAGAGACAGGACCCGGCGAGCAGTACTTC.

V is TRBV4-1 and J is TRBJ1-5, with D maybe TRBD1 (5 bases). V was clipped by 0 bases and J by 0 bases, with 18 bases between them. Germline CDR1 MGHRA, CDR2 YSYEKL. The CDR3 spans 19 residues. For the CDR3, the DNA is TGCGCCAGCAGCCAAGAACTAGGGGCAAGGTCCTATAGCAATCAGCCCCAGCATTTT. It yields the protein CASSQELGARSYSNQPQHF.

This clonotype was observed at least ten times. This sequence joins TRBV20-1 and TRBJ2-1, with TRBD2 identical over 8 bases. Trimming took 5 bases from V and 5 from J; bases not matched to a gene: 11. The CDR3 has 15 amino acids. The germline V gene has CDR1 DFQATT and CDR2 SNEGSKA (reference sequence). The CDR3 DNA reads TGCAGTGCTGGGGGGTACGGACTAGCTGACAATGAGCAGTTCTTC. It specifies CSAGGYGLADNEQFF.

This clonotype was seen at least ten times. This chain links TRBV5-8 with TRBJ1-6, with D uncertain. The CDR3 has 12 amino acids. V lost 3 bases, J lost 14 bases, and 12 bases lay in between. From germline, CDR1 is SGHTS and CDR2 YDEGEE. Here the CDR3 DNA reads TGTGCCAGCAGCTCTCCAGGAGGTACCCTCCACTTT. It yields the protein CASSSPGGTLHF.

This clonotype occurred many times. The V and J genes are TRBV9 and TRBJ1-3; 7 bases fit TRBD1. With V trimmed by 6 bases and J by 2 bases, 8 bases remained unmatched. Germline V gene data show CDR1 as SGDLS and CDR2 as YYNGEE. This CDR3 has 15 residues. In DNA, the CDR3 is TGTGCCAGCACCCCACTCCAGGGGGCTGGAAACACCATATATTTT. Its translation: CASTPLQGAGNTIYF.

This clonotype was detected a few times. A much larger clone differs from this one at a single base, so this may be a read error. The rearrangement joins TRBV12-3 or TRBV12-4 to TRBJ2-3; TRBD1 is a possible D gene (6 bases). The V end lost 4 bases, the J end lost 7 bases, and 21 bases lay between the germline ends. The CDR3 loop spans 16 amino acids. The CDR3 bases are TGTGCCAGCAGTTCCACAACAGGGAGACTTGTGTATACGCAGTATTTT. Protein product: CASSSTTGRLVYTQYF.

Regarding this clonotype: The DNA is left out, because the CDR3 cannot be placed on it with certainty; the CDR3 is given as TCRdb lists it. The chain combines TRBV29-1 with TRBJ1-2; the listed D gene, TRBD1, was not tested against the DNA. Counting both end residues, the CDR3 totals 14 amino acids. Germline V gene sequence: CDR1 SQVTM, CDR2 ANQGSEA. This CDR3 is CSCASSIEGYGYTF.

V is TRBV15 and J is TRBJ1-2, with D perhaps TRBD1 (5 bases). Germline V lookup: CDR1 LNHNV, CDR2 YYDKDF (reference sequence). Between the trimmed V and J ends, which lost 3 bases and 9 bases, there was a span of 23 bases. This CDR3 has 16 amino acids. DNA of the CDR3: TGTGCCACCAGCAGTGAACAGTCGACTGGGGCTATAAGCTACACCTTC. Translating gives CATSSEQSTGAISYTF.

Concerning this clonotype itself: In this CDR3 the conserved last residue, phenylalanine or tryptophan, is missing, so a read error is likely. The gene calls are TRBV7-3 and TRBJ2-5, with TRBD2 matching 9 bases. This CDR3 is 14 amino acids long. The V gene's germline CDR1 is SGHTA and CDR2 FQGTGA. With 2 bases clipped from V and 5 bases from J, the junction kept 3 bases outside the gene matches. In nucleotides, the CDR3 is TGTGCCAGCAGCTTAGCGGGGGGGGGGGAGACCCAGTACCTC. Protein sequence: CASSLAGGGETQYL.

This clonotype has ten or more counts. The chain combines TRBV6-1 with TRBJ2-7; 11 nucleotides align to TRBD1. Trimming cost V 6 bases and J 6 bases; bases outside gene matches: 7. Looked up from germline, CDR1 is MNHNS and CDR2 is SASEGT. The CDR3 sequence is 14 residues long. The chain's CDR3 is CASRPGTGGLEQYF. CDR3 nucleotides: TGTGCCAGCAGGCCCGGGACAGGGGGGCTCGAGCAGTACTTC.

Details on this clonotype: A much larger clone lies one base from this, so it may be a read error. The chain carries TRBV11-2 and TRBJ2-3; TRBD1 aligns across 7 bases. CDR1 is SGHAT and CDR2 is FQNNGV in the germline V gene. The CDR3 spans 14 residues. V was clipped by 4 bases and J by 4 bases; unmatched bases: 5. The CDR3 protein is CASSSAQGADTQYF. CDR3 nucleotides: TGTGCCAGCAGCTCTGCTCAGGGGGCAGATACGCAGTATTTT.

The chain joins TRBV7-8 to TRBJ2-1; TRBD2 matches 8 bases. The trim removed 4 bases at V and 4 bases at J, leaving 24 bases unmatched. Germline assignment: CDR1 SGHVS and CDR2 FQNEAQ. The CDR3 has 21 amino acids. DNA for the CDR3: TGTGCCAGCAGCTCGACGGCCGGGCTAGCGGGTTACCGGAAGGGATACAATGAGCAGTTCTTC. Its translation is CASSSTAGLAGYRKGYNEQFF.

This chain joins TRBV2 and TRBJ2-3, with a tentative D call TRBD2 (6 bases). The CDR3 runs to 15 residues. V gave up 4 bases and J gave up 11 bases, with 22 bases separating them. CDR1 and CDR2 from the germline V gene are SNHLY and FYNNEI. The CDR3 here is CASSGREALDNEQYF. The CDR3 nucleotides read TGTGCCAGCAGTGGAAGGGAGGCCCTAGACAATGAGCAGTATTTT.